This T cell receptor (beta chain) was found in a study of identical twins. Only healthy Caucasians were enrolled as donors. The table lists this clonotype with a few counts. Its antigen is as yet unknown. TCRdb fed the 5' RACE reads into MiXCR, producing one record per CDR3 protein. The sample includes 250,000 or so distinct CDR3 sequences, about 7.3% of them seen just once. The study's findings and limits: Zero-insertion findings could be partly confounded by invariant cells (MAIT and iNKT cells). Fewer insertions characterized abundant cord blood beta clonotypes, whereas memory repertoires showed none.

Germline CDR1 MNHEY, CDR2 SMNVEV (reference sequence). This CDR3 spans 13 amino acids. V shed 2 bases and J shed 9 bases, with 11 bases lying between them. This sample also belongs to another study, concerning yellow fever vaccine responses in identical twins.

The sequence was collected from a woman under 30 in good health. Sequencing used memory (CD45RO+) T cells sorted from blood. V gene TRBV27 combines with J gene TRBJ1-5; no clear D. The CDR3 nucleotides read TGTGCCAGCAGTTTAGAGCGGCTGAGGCCCCAGCATTTT. Residues: CASSLERLRPQHF.